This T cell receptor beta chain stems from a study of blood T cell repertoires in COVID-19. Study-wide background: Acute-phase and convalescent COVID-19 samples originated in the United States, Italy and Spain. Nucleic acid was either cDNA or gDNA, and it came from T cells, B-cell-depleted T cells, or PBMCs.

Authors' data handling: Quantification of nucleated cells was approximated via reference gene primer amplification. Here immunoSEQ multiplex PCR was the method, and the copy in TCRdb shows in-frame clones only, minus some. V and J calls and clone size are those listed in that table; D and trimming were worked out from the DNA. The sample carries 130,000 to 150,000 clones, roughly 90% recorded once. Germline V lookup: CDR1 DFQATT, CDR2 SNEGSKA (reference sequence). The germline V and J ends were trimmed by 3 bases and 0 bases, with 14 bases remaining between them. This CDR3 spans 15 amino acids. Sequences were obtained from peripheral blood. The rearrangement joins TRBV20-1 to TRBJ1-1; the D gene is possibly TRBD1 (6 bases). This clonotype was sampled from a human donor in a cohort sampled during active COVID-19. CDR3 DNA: TGCAGTGCTAGTTTCGGGGCAGGGGTGAACACTGAAGCTTTCTTT. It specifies CSASFGAGVNTEAFF.